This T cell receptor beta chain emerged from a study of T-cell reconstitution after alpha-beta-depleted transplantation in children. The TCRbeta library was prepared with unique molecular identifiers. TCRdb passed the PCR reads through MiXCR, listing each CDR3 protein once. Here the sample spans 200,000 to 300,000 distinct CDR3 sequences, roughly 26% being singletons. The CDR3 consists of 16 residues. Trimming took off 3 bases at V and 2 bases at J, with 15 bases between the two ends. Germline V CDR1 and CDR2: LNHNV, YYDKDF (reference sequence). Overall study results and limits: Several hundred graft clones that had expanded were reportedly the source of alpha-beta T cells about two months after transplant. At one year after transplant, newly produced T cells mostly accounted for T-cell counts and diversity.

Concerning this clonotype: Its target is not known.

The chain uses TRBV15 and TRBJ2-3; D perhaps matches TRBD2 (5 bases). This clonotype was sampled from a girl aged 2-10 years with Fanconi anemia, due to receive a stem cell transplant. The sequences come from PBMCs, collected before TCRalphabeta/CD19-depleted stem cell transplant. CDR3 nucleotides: TGTGCCACCAGCAGCCCCGGGAACCCAGACACAGATACGCAGTATTTT. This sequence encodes CATSSPGNPDTDTQYF.